Following are 20 T cell receptor beta chains from one sample sequenced in a study of shared clonotypes between healthy human individuals (dated by TCRdb to 2020 to 2022). Libraries were constructed by the immunoSEQ multiplex PCR assay. In TCRdb, the immuneACCESS table is reduced to in-frame sequences with V and J assigned. These tables do not hold every clone; where another copy was compared, an unresolved V gene accounts for under half, and the others remain unexplained. Recorded for this sample are roughly 700,000 clones; around two thirds of them occurred a single time. Jointly, the top ten make up more than 1.5% of the sample. Sequencing was done on a sample of memory CD4+ T cells sorted from blood. The cell subset or site label, read with the paper, signifies: CD45RA-negative fraction. Receptors were obtained from a woman between 25 and 40 years old in good health.

On this clone: Other nucleotide sequences in the sample specify the same CDR3. The chain has TRBV7-2 and TRBJ1-5; D unclear. The V end was cut by 1 base, the J end by 7 bases, with 11 bases between. In germline, CDR1 is SGHTA, CDR2 FQGNSA. CDR3 length: 14 amino acids. The CDR3 reads CASSLVGVRQPQHF. DNA of the CDR3: TGTGCCAGCAGCTTAGTCGGGGTTAGACAGCCCCAGCATTTT.

As for this clone: The same CDR3 arises from other DNA sequences in this sample as well. The rearrangement joins TRBV18 to TRBJ2-6, with D unresolved. The length of the CDR3 is 13 residues. V lost 5 bases to trimming and J lost 1 base, with 3 bases between them. Germline values: CDR1 KGHSH, CDR2 LQKENI. For the CDR3, the DNA is TGTGCCAGCTCATCGTCTGGGGCCAACGTCCTGACTTTC. Protein sequence: CASSSSGANVLTF. Full variable domain (remainder filled in from reference TRBV18 and TRBJ2-6): NAGVMQNPRHLVRRRGQEARLRCSPMKGHSHVYWYRQLPEEGLKFMVYLQKENIIDESGMPKERFSAEFPKEGPSILRIQQVVRGDSAAYFCASSSSGANVLTFGAGSRLTVL.

A word on this clone: A clone one base away is much larger, so this may be a read error. Other DNA sequences within the sample encode an identical CDR3. The chain has TRBV27 and TRBJ2-5; D uncertain. There are 13 residues in the CDR3. The germline gives CDR1 MNHEY, CDR2 SMNVEV (reference sequence). V gave up 6 bases and J gave up 0 bases, with 8 bases separating them. CDR3 protein: CASSFSYQETQYF. In DNA form, the CDR3 reads TGTGCCAGCAGCTTCTCGTACCAAGAGACCCAGTACTTC.

Worth noting for this clone: Within the sample, other DNA sequences also encode this same CDR3. The gene calls are TRBV11-2 and TRBJ2-1; unclear D gene. In germline, CDR1 is SGHAT, CDR2 FQNNGV. The V gene lost 1 base and the J gene lost 3 bases, with 4 bases spanning the gap. This CDR3 comprises 13 residues. CDR3 sequence (DNA): TGTGCCAGCAGCTTAGGGAACTACAATGAGCAGTTCTTC. This sequence encodes CASSLGNYNEQFF.

The chain recombines TRBV15 with TRBJ2-7; the match to TRBD2 covers 7 bases. The CDR3 runs 15 residues. Germline V gene sequence: CDR1 LNHNV, CDR2 YYDKDF (reference sequence). V lost 0 bases and J lost 0; bases outside the gene matches: 2. The CDR3 region is CATSRDLAVSYEQYF. CDR3 nucleotides: TGTGCCACCAGCAGAGATCTAGCGGTCTCCTACGAGCAGTACTTC.

The V and J genes are TRBV28 and TRBJ2-5; 9 bases match TRBD1. Per germline, CDR1 MDHEN and CDR2 SYDVKM. The CDR3 totals 15 residues. V lost 6 bases and J lost 5; bases outside the gene matches: 10. The DNA for the CDR3 is TGTGCCAGCAGCCCCGGGACAGGGAGGGGCGAGACCCAGTACTTC. It is translated as CASSPGTGRGETQYF. The entire variable domain, with the rest obtained from reference TRBV28 and TRBJ2-5, is as follows: DVKVTQSSRYLVKRTGEKVFLECVQDMDHENMFWYRQDPGLGLRLIYFSYDVKMKEKGDIPEGYSVSREKKERFSLILESASTNQTSMYLCASSPGTGRGETQYFGPGTRLLVL.

The CDR3 DNA reads as TGTGCCAGCAGCCCTAATCCGGGGGCCGCCTATGGCTACACCTTC. Translated: CASSPNPGAAYGYTF. The chain uses TRBV5-5 and TRBJ1-2, with D possibly matching TRBD1 (6 bases). This CDR3 comprises 15 residues. The ends were cut back, 4 bases at V and 4 bases at J, with 17 bases in the middle. Germline lookup yields CDR1 SGHKS and CDR2 YYEKEE (reference sequence). Full variable domain (outside the CDR3, taken from reference TRBV5-5 and TRBJ1-2): DAGVTQSPTHLIKTRGQQVTLRCSPISGHKSVSWYQQVLGQGPQFIFQYYEKEERGRGNFPDRFSARQFPNYSSELNVNALLLGDSALYLCASSPNPGAAYGYTFGSGTRLTVV.

The table lists this clone with a few counts. Other DNA variants within this sample encode the same CDR3. The V call is TRBV28, the J call TRBJ2-7, with TRBD2 matching over 11 bases. The V gene end was trimmed by 2 bases and the J gene end by 0 bases; junction bases not matched to a gene: 0. Germline-derived CDR1 and CDR2 are MDHEN and SYDVKM. The CDR3 contains 15 residues. The CDR3 DNA is TGTGCCAGCAGTTTAACTAGCGGGAGCTCCTACGAGCAGTACTTC. Its protein product is CASSLTSGSSYEQYF.

The rearrangement uses TRBV4-1 and TRBJ1-5; tentatively, D is TRBD1 (5 bases). The ends were cut back, 2 bases at V and 6 bases at J, with 14 bases in the middle. The CDR3 length is 15 residues. Germline CDR1 MGHRA, CDR2 YSYEKL. The CDR3 nucleotides read TGCGCCAGCAGCCAACATCGTCTGGGGGGTCAGCCCCAGCATTTT. Its protein is CASSQHRLGGQPQHF.

V is TRBV28 and J is TRBJ1-1; D is perhaps TRBD1 (5 bases). This CDR3 spans 14 amino acids. V shed 8 bases and J shed 7 bases, with 20 bases lying between them. Germline lookup yields CDR1 MDHEN and CDR2 SYDVKM. The CDR3 loop is CASCTPGTLFEAFF. DNA for the CDR3: TGTGCCAGCTGCACACCCGGGACCCTATTTGAAGCTTTCTTT.

This clone occurred a few times. The V call is TRBV19, the J call TRBJ1-2; D may be TRBD1 (5 bases). The CDR3 runs 15 residues. Germline CDR1 and CDR2: LNHDA and SQIVND (reference sequence). Trimming took 7 bases from V and 4 from J, leaving 19 bases between them. The CDR3 sequence: CASTNLRGRGYGYTF. The CDR3 coding sequence is TGTGCCAGTACCAACCTACGTGGAAGGGGCTATGGCTACACCTTC.

The V gene is TRBV5-1, the J gene TRBJ2-2; no clear D gene. This CDR3 has 16 amino acids. V dropped 6 bases and J dropped 0 bases, with 15 bases sitting between them. From germline, CDR1 is SGHRS and CDR2 YFSETQ. The CDR3 protein is CASTLNGQTNTGELFF. CDR3 DNA: TGCGCCAGCACCCTGAACGGGCAGACGAACACCGGGGAGCTGTTTTTT.

The V and J genes are TRBV6-6 and TRBJ1-2, with D maybe TRBD1 (5 bases). This CDR3 region has 13 residues. Per germline, CDR1 MNHNY and CDR2 SVGAGI (reference sequence). V was clipped by 6 bases and J by 4 bases, with 12 bases between them. CDR3 region: CASRPDSFYGYTF. The CDR3 nucleotides read TGTGCCAGCAGACCCGACAGTTTCTATGGCTACACCTTC.

A single count supports this clone. The gene calls are TRBV28 and TRBJ2-5, with 11 bases lining up with TRBD2. With V trimmed by 5 bases and J by 3 bases, 14 bases remained unmatched. This CDR3 contains 18 residues. Germline CDR1 MDHEN, CDR2 SYDVKM. CDR3 sequence (DNA): TGTGCCAGCAGTCGCCGGACAGGGGCTAGCGGGAGGAAAGAGACCCAGTACTTC. It is translated as CASSRRTGASGRKETQYF.

The chain has TRBV7-8 and TRBJ1-5; weak D call: TRBD1 (5 bases). The V and J ends lost 0 bases and 6 bases respectively, with 6 bases between them. Germline-derived CDR1 and CDR2 are SGHVS and FQNEAQ. The CDR3 is made up of 13 amino acids. The CDR3 reads CASSLAGTQPQHF. In nucleotides, the CDR3 is TGTGCCAGCAGCTTAGCGGGGACTCAGCCCCAGCATTTT. Together with reference TRBV7-8 and TRBJ1-5, the CDR3 gives the full variable domain: GAGVSQSPRYKVAKRGQDVALRCDPISGHVSLFWYQQALGQGPEFLTYFQNEAQLDKSGLPSDRFFAERPEGSVSTLKIQRTQQEDSAVYLCASSLAGTQPQHFGDGTRLSIL.

The count of this clone is one. The rearrangement uses TRBV4-1 and TRBJ1-4, with 10 nucleotides matching TRBD1. V lost 0 bases to trimming and J lost 6 bases; unmatched junction nucleotides: 10. CDR1 and CDR2 from the germline V gene are MGHRA and YSYEKL. CDR3 size: 18 residues. This CDR3 reads CASSQDPGTGVRDEKLFF. The CDR3 region has the DNA TGCGCCAGCAGCCAAGATCCAGGGACAGGGGTTCGAGATGAAAAACTGTTTTTT.

The chain joins TRBV6-1 to TRBJ1-2, with D possibly matching TRBD1 (5 bases). CDR1 is MNHNS, CDR2 SASEGT, per germline. The CDR3 is 14 amino acids. V was shortened by 7 bases and J by 3 bases, with 15 bases between the two germline ends. The chain's CDR3 is CASTRGVFDYGYTF. The CDR3 region has the DNA TGTGCCAGCACCCGAGGGGTATTCGACTATGGCTACACCTTC.

This clone was detected ten times or more. The chain carries TRBV28 and TRBJ1-2; D not resolved. Looked up from germline, CDR1 is MDHEN and CDR2 is SYDVKM. Deletions cut 3 bases from V and 4 bases from J, with 12 bases between. The CDR3 has 14 amino acids. CDR3 in amino acids: CASSLADPFYGYTF. The CDR3 DNA sequence: TGTGCCAGCAGTTTGGCAGATCCTTTCTATGGCTACACCTTC.

The J gene is TRBJ1-5, the V gene TRBV30; 10 bases align to TRBD1. This CDR3 has 16 residues. Germline assignment: CDR1 GTSNPN and CDR2 SVGIG (reference sequence). V dropped 1 base and J dropped 5; count of bases not matched to a gene: 8. CDR3 amino acids: CAWSGVRTGGDQPQHF. The CDR3 bases are TGTGCCTGGAGTGGAGTAAGGACAGGGGGGGATCAGCCCCAGCATTTT.

This clone turned up a few times. The chain employs TRBV6-1 and TRBJ2-1; D ambiguous. CDR3 length: 11 residues. CDR1 is MNHNS and CDR2 is SASEGT in the germline V gene. Trimming removed 4 bases from V and 4 bases from J, with 2 bases in between. CDR3 residues: CASSVYNEQFF. The CDR3 DNA sequence: TGTGCCAGCAGTGTTTACAATGAGCAGTTCTTC.